A single sample gave rise to the 13 T cell receptor beta chains below, sequenced in a study of T-cell reconstitution after alpha-beta-depleted transplantation in children. The TCRbeta library was prepared with unique molecular identifiers. From the PCR reads, TCRdb called clonotypes with MiXCR, one entry per CDR3 protein. The table shows 500,000 to 750,000 distinct CDR3 sequences, with 10% to 15% occurring only once. The sequencing used PBMCs, mostly from graft donor cells, collected 360 days after TCRalphabeta/CD19-depleted stem cell transplant. These receptors all stem from a male patient younger than 18 who had a stem cell transplant for acute myeloid leukemia, so the T cells may come from the graft donor.

This clonotype was recorded once. This chain links TRBV7-2 with TRBJ2-7, with D perhaps TRBD2 (6 bases). CDR1 is SGHTA and CDR2 is FQGNSA in the germline V gene. This CDR3 has 16 amino acids. The V end lost 4 bases, the J end lost 3 bases, and 19 bases lay between the germline ends. The CDR3 DNA reads as TGTGCCAGCAGCTCCCCCCTCGCGGGAACCCTCTACGAGCAGTACTTC. It codes for CASSSPLAGTLYEQYF. The full variable domain, completed using reference TRBV7-2 and TRBJ2-7, is GAGVSQSPSNKVTEKGKDVELRCDPISGHTALYWYRQSLGQGLEFLIYFQGNSAPDKSGLPSDRFSAERTGGSVSTLTIQRTQQEDSAVYLCASSSPLAGTLYEQYFGPGTRLTVT.

Only a few counts were recorded for this clonotype. The chain uses TRBV19 and TRBJ2-1; D call uncertain. Deletions cut 1 base from V and 5 bases from J, with 6 bases between. This CDR3 is built from 13 residues. CDR1 is LNHDA, CDR2 SQIVND, per germline (reference sequence). CDR3 DNA: TGTGCCAGTAGTATAGGACGGAACAATGAGCAGTTCTTC. It translates to CASSIGRNNEQFF. The full variable domain, with the rest looked up from reference TRBV19 and TRBJ2-1, is DGGITQSPKYLFRKEGQNVTLSCEQNLNHDAMYWYRQDPGQGLRLIYYSQIVNDFQKGDIAEGYSVSREKKESFPLTVTSAQKNPTAFYLCASSIGRNNEQFFGPGTRLTVL.

In this sample, this clonotype turned up many times. The V call is TRBV3-1, the J call TRBJ2-7; 8 nucleotides line up with TRBD2. V lost 4 bases, J lost 6 bases, and 8 bases stayed unmatched. Germline V gene data show CDR1 as LGHDT and CDR2 as YNNKEL (reference sequence). There are 14 residues in the CDR3. The CDR3 region is CASSRKRESPEQYF. CDR3 DNA: TGTGCCAGCAGCCGCAAGCGGGAGTCGCCCGAGCAGTACTTC.

As for this clonotype: Given a much more abundant clone one base away, this may be a read error. The chain is built from TRBV2 and TRBJ2-7; TRBD1 matches at 7 bases. Germline CDR1 reads SNHLY; CDR2 reads FYNNEI. V dropped 8 bases and J dropped 3; count of bases not matched to a gene: 25. This CDR3 spans 19 amino acids. CDR3 bases: TGTGCCAGCTGTTCGGACCCCCGATTCCCGGGACAGACCCTCTACGAGCAGTACTTC. Its translation is CASCSDPRFPGQTLYEQYF.

This chain connects TRBV10-1 to TRBJ2-1, with a weak D call TRBD2 (6 bases). Germline assignment: CDR1 WNHNN and CDR2 SYGVQD (reference sequence). V lost 11 bases to trimming and J lost 8 bases, with 22 bases between them. This CDR3 is 14 amino acids long. CDR3 in DNA: TGCGCCCGCGCGTTGGGGCGGGGAACGGATGAGCAGTTCTTC. It codes for CARALGRGTDEQFF.

This chain uses TRBV28 with TRBJ1-3; D is ambiguous. The CDR3 sequence is 13 residues long. Trimming took 6 bases from V and 0 from J, leaving 6 bases between them. Germline values: CDR1 MDHEN, CDR2 SYDVKM. The CDR3 coding sequence is TGTGCCAGCAGCGGGGTCTCTGGAAACACCATATATTTT. Translation: CASSGVSGNTIYF.

This clonotype has just a few counts. CDR3 sequence: CASSLGGQGLETQYF. The CDR3, as DNA: TGTGCCAGCAGTTTAGGGGGACAGGGCCTGGAGACCCAGTACTTC. The chain employs TRBV12-3 or TRBV12-4 and TRBJ2-5; 9 positions agree with TRBD1. CDR3 length: 15 amino acids. V lost 1 base and J lost 5; bases outside the gene matches: 5.

This clonotype was seen only a few times. V is TRBV20-1 and J is TRBJ1-1, with D uncertain. The V end lost 5 bases, the J end lost 6 bases, and 16 bases lay between the germline ends. This CDR3 is 13 amino acids long. Germline CDR1 and CDR2: DFQATT and SNEGSKA (reference sequence). The CDR3 loop is CSAPREVPAEAFF. For the CDR3, the DNA is TGCAGTGCTCCCCGAGAAGTACCAGCTGAAGCTTTCTTT.

In this sample, this clonotype turned up a few times. The chain is built from TRBV20-1 and TRBJ2-7; 12 bases map to TRBD2. The germline V gene encodes CDR1 DFQATT and CDR2 SNEGSKA (reference sequence). This CDR3 contains 15 residues. J gave up 2 bases and V 6 bases, and 8 bases lay outside the gene matches. The CDR3 spells CSATTTSGSTYEQYF. The CDR3 DNA follows: TGCAGTGCCACTACGACTAGCGGGAGTACCTACGAGCAGTACTTC.

This clonotype was seen more than once but under ten times. CDR3 DNA: TGCGCCAGCAGCCAAGCCGGCGGCTATGGCTACACCTTC. Protein: CASSQAGGYGYTF. The chain joins TRBV4-1 to TRBJ1-2, with D hard to call. Trimming stripped 1 base from V and 4 bases from J, with 7 bases between. Germline V gene data show CDR1 as MGHRA and CDR2 as YSYEKL. CDR3 length: 13 residues.

Here the CDR3 reads CASSFPARYEQYF. Written as DNA, the CDR3 is TGTGCCAGCAGTTTCCCCGCGCGGTACGAGCAGTACTTC. The J gene is TRBJ2-7, the V gene TRBV28; D is uncertain. Germline V CDR1 and CDR2: MDHEN, SYDVKM. Trimming shortened V by 3 bases and J by 4 bases, and 10 bases separated the two germline ends. The CDR3 runs to 13 residues.

This clonotype was detected only a few times. The chain joins TRBV28 to TRBJ2-7; 7 bases line up with TRBD1. Germline CDR1 MDHEN, CDR2 SYDVKM. This CDR3 has 15 amino acids. V trimming: 8 bases; J trimming: 2 bases; junction bases outside the gene matches: 12. This CDR3 is CASVQSGTAAYEQYF. CDR3 DNA: TGTGCCAGCGTACAATCCGGGACAGCCGCCTACGAGCAGTACTTC.

This chain connects TRBV12-3 or TRBV12-4 to TRBJ2-5; D is tentatively TRBD1 or TRBD2 (6 bases each). This CDR3 comprises 15 residues. V gave up 6 bases and J gave up 5 bases, with 19 bases separating them. The CDR3 spells CASRDGVGGWETQYF. CDR3 sequence (DNA): TGTGCCAGCAGAGATGGGGTCGGGGGCTGGGAGACCCAGTACTTC.